The 16 T cell receptor beta chains given below trace back to one sample, sequenced in a study of cytomegalovirus exposure and HLA in healthy donors. The primer mix had 60 Vbeta and 13 Jbeta primers. Using immunoSEQ multiplex PCR, the repertoire was profiled, and TCRdb retains in-frame clones only, with some absent. The data hold about 140,000 clones, with 78% observed a single time. The source material was PBMCs. Receptors originate from a female donor in good health and CMV-seronegative.

Of note for this clone: Its ends do not fully match the called genes, so a read error is possible. This sequence joins TRBV7-9 and TRBJ2-1, with 14 bases aligning to TRBD2. This CDR3 has 17 amino acids. Germline V gene sequence: CDR1 SEHNR, CDR2 FQNEAQ (reference sequence). CDR3 nucleotides: TGTTCCAGCAGCTTAGGGGGACTAGCGGGGGCTTACAATGAGCAGTTCTTC. Translated, it gives CSSSLGGLAGAYNEQFF. Supplemented by reference TRBV7-9 and TRBJ2-1, the full variable domain reads DTGVSQNPRHKITKRGQNVTFRCDPISEHNRLYWYRQTLGQGPEFLTYFQNEAQLEKSRLLSDRFSAERPKGSFSTLEIQRTEQGDSAMYLCSSSLGGLAGAYNEQFFGPGTRLTVL.

Notes on this clone: At one end, the junction sequence differs from germline, possibly due to a read error. The V and J genes are TRBV28 and TRBJ2-3; TRBD2 matches 14 bases. The CDR3 is 17 residues long. Per the germline V gene, CDR1 is MDHEN and CDR2 is SYDVKM. CDR3 sequence (DNA): TGTGCCAGCAGTCTATGGACTAGCGGGGGGTTGCGAGATACGCAGTATTTT. Amino acid sequence: CASSLWTSGGLRDTQYF.

The chain combines TRBV5-8 with TRBJ2-5; 7 bases align to TRBD1. V lost 0 bases to trimming and J lost 3 bases; unmatched junction nucleotides: 5. Germline CDR1 is SGHTS and CDR2 is YDEGEE. This CDR3 comprises 15 residues. The DNA for the CDR3 is TGTGCCAGCAGCTTGGAAAGACAGGGAGAAGAGACCCAGTACTTC. This gives the protein CASSLERQGEETQYF.

The chain joins TRBV7-2 to TRBJ2-5, with 9 bases aligning to TRBD1. V was clipped by 1 base and J by 5 bases; unmatched bases: 8. The CDR3 has 16 amino acids. Germline CDR1 SGHTA, CDR2 FQGNSA. CDR3 residues: CASSLGTGAFRETQYF. DNA for the CDR3: TGTGCCAGCAGCTTAGGGACAGGGGCATTTAGGGAGACCCAGTACTTC.

The chain employs TRBV28 and TRBJ1-5; D is perhaps TRBD1 (6 bases). The germline V and J ends were trimmed by 7 bases and 1 base, with 8 bases remaining between them. CDR1 and CDR2 from the germline V gene are MDHEN and SYDVKM. The CDR3 length is 13 residues. This chain's CDR3 is CASNRASNQPQHF. CDR3 coding DNA: TGTGCCAGCAACAGGGCGAGCAATCAGCCCCAGCATTTT.

The CDR3: CASSSAGLQETQYF. The CDR3, as DNA: TGCGCCAGCAGCTCGGCAGGGTTGCAAGAGACCCAGTACTTC. This chain uses TRBV5-1 with TRBJ2-5; possibly TRBD1 for D (5 bases). Looked up from germline, CDR1 is SGHRS and CDR2 is YFSETQ. This CDR3 is built from 14 residues. Trimming took 3 bases from V and 2 from J, leaving 11 bases between them.

This clone was found once. The V call is TRBV6-1, the J call TRBJ2-7; no clear D gene. CDR3 size: 14 residues. V dropped 4 bases and J dropped 7 bases, with 17 bases sitting between them. Per germline, CDR1 MNHNS and CDR2 SASEGT. This chain's CDR3 is CASSATLIQREQYF. Here the CDR3 DNA reads TGTGCCAGCAGTGCTACCCTAATCCAGAGGGAGCAGTACTTC.

This clone has only one observation. The junction does not match germline at one end; this may be a read error. This chain uses TRBV28 with TRBJ1-2, with 8 bases aligning to TRBD1. From germline, CDR1 is MDHEN and CDR2 SYDVKM. The CDR3 is 16 amino acids. The DNA for the CDR3 is TGTGCCAGCAGTTTGCTGAATCGACAGGGGAGGGGAGGCTACCCCTTC. It yields the protein CASSLLNRQGRGGYPF.

The chain uses TRBV5-8 and TRBJ2-7; 7 bases match TRBD1. The CDR3 is 14 residues long. Unmatched junction bases numbered 4, after V lost 2 bases and J lost 2 bases. Germline V CDR1 and CDR2: SGHTS, YDEGEE. This CDR3 reads CASSLPGQTYEQYF. CDR3 bases: TGTGCCAGCAGCTTACCGGGACAGACCTACGAGCAGTACTTC.

The chain carries TRBV29-1 and TRBJ2-1, with D possibly matching TRBD2 (5 bases). The germline CDR1 and CDR2 sequences are SQVTM and ANQGSEA. The CDR3 has 15 residues. Trimming stripped 3 bases from V and 7 bases from J, with 19 bases between. The CDR3 is CSVDSDRTLRNEQFF. DNA for the CDR3: TGCAGCGTTGATAGCGATCGGACCCTCCGTAATGAGCAGTTCTTC.

J is TRBJ2-1 and V is TRBV28, with D uncertain. The V and J ends lost 8 bases and 0 bases respectively, with 8 bases between them. Germline V CDR1 and CDR2: MDHEN, SYDVKM. There are 13 residues in the CDR3. The CDR3 here is CASGQYSYNEQFF. The CDR3 region has the DNA TGTGCCAGCGGGCAATACTCCTACAATGAGCAGTTCTTC.

This clone was detected a few times. The rearrangement joins TRBV5-1 to TRBJ1-2; D ambiguous. The CDR3 spans 13 residues. Germline loops: CDR1 SGHRS, CDR2 YFSETQ. V was pared by 7 bases and J by 2 bases, with 12 bases between. The CDR3 DNA reads TGCGCCAGCGCCCCCGGAGGGAACTATGGCTACACCTTC. It translates to CASAPGGNYGYTF. Variable domain in full (rest from reference TRBV5-1 and TRBJ1-2): KAGVTQTPRYLIKTRGQQVTLSCSPISGHRSVSWYQQTPGQGLQFLFEYFSETQRNKGNFPGRFSGRQFSNSRSEMNVSTLELGDSALYLCASAPGGNYGYTFGSGTRLTVV.

The rearrangement uses TRBV7-2 and TRBJ2-5; 11 positions agree with TRBD2. The CDR3 loop spans 17 amino acids. Trimming removed 1 base from V and 4 bases from J; junction bases left unmatched: 8. Germline CDR1 and CDR2: SGHTA and FQGNSA. In DNA, the CDR3 is TGTGCCAGCAGCTTAGGAAGGACTAGCGGGCCTCGAGAGACCCAGTACTTC. It specifies CASSLGRTSGPRETQYF.

V gene TRBV6-5 combines with J gene TRBJ1-2; D gene uncertain. The ends were cut back, 5 bases at V and 5 bases at J, with 9 bases in the middle. The germline CDR1 and CDR2 sequences are MNHEY and SVGAGI. CDR3 length equals 12 residues. CDR3 in DNA: TGTGCCAGCAGTCCCACACCTTATGGCTACACCTTC. This translates into CASSPTPYGYTF.

This chain connects TRBV5-1 to TRBJ2-1, with 9 bases aligning to TRBD2. J gave up 9 bases and V 4 bases, and 14 bases lay outside the gene matches. This CDR3 region has 16 residues. The germline CDR1 and CDR2 sequences are SGHRS and YFSETQ. The CDR3 protein is CASSPITAGGPGEQFF. DNA of the CDR3: TGCGCCAGCAGCCCAATTACGGCGGGAGGGCCCGGTGAGCAGTTCTTC.

This clone was picked up a small number of times. The V call is TRBV2, the J call TRBJ1-2; TRBD1 agrees at 9 bases. The V gene end was trimmed by 6 bases and the J gene end by 7 bases; junction bases not matched to a gene: 6. The CDR3 length is 13 residues. Per the germline V gene, CDR1 is SNHLY and CDR2 is FYNNEI. The CDR3 region is CASSSQGAFGYTF. The CDR3, as DNA: TGTGCCAGCAGCTCACAGGGGGCGTTTGGCTACACCTTC. Drawing the rest from reference TRBV2 and TRBJ1-2, the complete variable domain is EPEVTQTPSHQVTQMGQEVILRCVPISNHLYFYWYRQILGQKVEFLVSFYNNEISEKSEIFDDQFSVERPDGSNFTLKIRSTKLEDSAMYFCASSSQGAFGYTFGSGTRLTVV.